These T cell receptor beta chains were read from a single sample in a study of blood T cell repertoires in COVID-19. The repertoire was sequenced with immunoSEQ multiplex PCR; TCRdb's copy has only in-frame clones and lacks some. The table shows tens of thousands of clones, with approximately 85% occurring only once. Sequenced sample: peripheral blood. The receptor set was obtained from a human donor in a cohort sampled during active COVID-19. CDR3s include the opening cysteine and the closing phenylalanine or tryptophan. The D gene is left open where the match is weak. The listing skips clone size in some rows; elsewhere it reads once, few, many or a size class.

V,J,D,length,size,DNA,CDR3
TRBV2,TRBJ2-3,TRBD2,17,.,TGTGCCAGCAGTGGACGGACTAGCGGGACCAGCACAGATACGCAGTATTTT,CASSGRTSGTSTDTQYF
TRBV7-2,TRBJ2-7,.,14,.,TGTGCCAGCAGCCGTCGGGTTAGCTCCTACGAGCAGTACTTC,CASSRRVSSYEQYF
TRBV5-1,TRBJ2-5,TRBD2,17,.,TGCGCCAGCAGTTCAACTACCCCCGGGAGGGGAGAAGAGACCCAGTACTTC,CASSSTTPGRGEETQYF
TRBV4-2,TRBJ2-7,.,13,.,TGTGCCAGCAGCCAAGGAGGGAGCTACGAGCAGTACTTC,CASSQGGSYEQYF
TRBV29-1,TRBJ2-2,.,11,.,TGCAGCGCTGGGGGGTCCGGGGAGCTGTTTTTT,CSAGGSGELFF
TRBV18,TRBJ2-1,TRBD2,16,.,TGTGCCAGCTCACCACGCCTAGCGGGAGACGCCCCTAAGCAGTTCTTC,CASSPRLAGDAPKQFF
TRBV4-3,TRBJ1-1,.,15,.,TGCGCCAGCAGCTCCCGAACCACATTGAACACTGAAGCTTTCTTT,CASSSRTTLNTEAFF
TRBV6-5,TRBJ2-7,.,12,.,TGTGCCACAGACGCGGGGTCCTACGAGCAGTACTTC,CATDAGSYEQYF
TRBV6-2/TRBV6-3,TRBJ2-7,.,14,once,TGTGCCAGCAGTTACCCCGGACAAGTATACGAGCAGTACTTC,CASSYPGQVYEQYF
TRBV12-3/TRBV12-4,TRBJ2-7,.,12,few,TGTGCCAGCAGTTCCGGTTCGGCAGGGCAGTACTTC,CASSSGSAGQYF
TRBV7-9,TRBJ2-7,TRBD1,14,.,TGTGCCAGCAGCTCAGGACAGGGAGGCCACGAGCAGTACTTC,CASSSGQGGHEQYF
TRBV20-1,TRBJ2-5,TRBD2,15,.,TGCAGTGCTAGTAGGCTAGCGGTGTACCAAGAGACCCAGTACTTC,CSASRLAVYQETQYF
TRBV19,TRBJ2-5,TRBD2,15,few,TGTGCCAGTAGTAGAGGGGCTAGCGGGAGAGAGACCCAGTACTTC,CASSRGASGRETQYF
TRBV18,TRBJ2-3,.,16,once,TGTGCCAGCTCACCAGGGACTCAGGCCCGCACAGATACGCAGTATTTT,CASSPGTQARTDTQYF
TRBV12-2,TRBJ1-6,.,16,.,TGTGCAAGTCGCTTATGTCCGGGACAGGTAGTCTCACCCCTCCACTTT,CASRLCPGQVVSPLHF
TRBV7-3,TRBJ2-7,TRBD2,17,.,TGTGCCAGCAGCCCACAAACCACTAGCGGAGGAATCTACGAGCAGTACTTC,CASSPQTTSGGIYEQYF
TRBV5-1,TRBJ1-3,.,17,once,TGCGCCAGCAGCCCACGGGGGGAGACCCGCTCTGGAAACACCATATATTTT,CASSPRGETRSGNTIYF
TRBV15,TRBJ2-7,.,14,.,TGTGCCACCAGCAGAGGCCAGGGAATCTACGAGCAGTACTTC,CATSRGQGIYEQYF
TRBV15,TRBJ2-7,TRBD2,16,.,TGTGCCACCAGCAGAGATCAGCGGGAGGTCGTTAACGAGCAGTACTTC,CATSRDQREVVNEQYF
TRBV5-1,TRBJ1-3,.,13,.,TGCGCCAGCATGCAGGTCGGTGGAAACACCATATATTTT,CASMQVGGNTIYF
TRBV10-1,TRBJ2-1,.,16,once,TGCGCCAGCAGTGTCGCGACTTACGGGAGCTTAGCCGAGCAGTTCTTC,CASSVATYGSLAEQFF
TRBV9,TRBJ2-1,TRBD2,17,.,TGTGCCAGCAGCGTAGCTACGTGGGCTAGCGGACGGGATGAGCAGTTCTTC,CASSVATWASGRDEQFF